This paragraph reports one T cell receptor beta chain. The sample is drawn from a study of radiotherapy plus CTLA-4 blockade in lung cancer. V shed 5 bases and J 3 bases; nucleotides not matched to a gene: 6. CDR3 length equals 14 residues. CDR1 and CDR2 from the germline V gene are MNHNY and SVGAGI (reference sequence). The repertoire was sequenced with immunoSEQ multiplex PCR; TCRdb's copy has only in-frame clones and lacks some. In the table there are roughly 53,000 clones, 70% to 85% of which are singletons. This specimen consisted of peripheral blood, obtained from a patient treated with radiotherapy plus ipilimumab. The chain is built from TRBV6-6 and TRBJ2-7; 8 bases are a match to TRBD1. The receptor was derived from a human donor with non-small cell lung cancer who had a partial response to radiotherapy plus ipilimumab. The CDR3 DNA reads TGTGCCAGCAGTACCGGACAGGGATTCTACGAGCAGTACTTC. This codes for CASSTGQGFYEQYF.